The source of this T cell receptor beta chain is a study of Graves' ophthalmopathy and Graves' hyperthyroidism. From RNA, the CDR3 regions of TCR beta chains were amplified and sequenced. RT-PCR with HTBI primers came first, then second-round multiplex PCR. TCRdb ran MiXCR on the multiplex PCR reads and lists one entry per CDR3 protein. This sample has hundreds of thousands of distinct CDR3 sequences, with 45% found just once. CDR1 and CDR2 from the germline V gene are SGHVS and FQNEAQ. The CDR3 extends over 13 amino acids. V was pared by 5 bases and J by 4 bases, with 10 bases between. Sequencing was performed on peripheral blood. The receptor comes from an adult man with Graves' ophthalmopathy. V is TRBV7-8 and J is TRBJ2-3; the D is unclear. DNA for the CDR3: TGTGCCAGCAGCGCCCTCGTCCCAGATACGCAGTATTTT. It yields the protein CASSALVPDTQYF.